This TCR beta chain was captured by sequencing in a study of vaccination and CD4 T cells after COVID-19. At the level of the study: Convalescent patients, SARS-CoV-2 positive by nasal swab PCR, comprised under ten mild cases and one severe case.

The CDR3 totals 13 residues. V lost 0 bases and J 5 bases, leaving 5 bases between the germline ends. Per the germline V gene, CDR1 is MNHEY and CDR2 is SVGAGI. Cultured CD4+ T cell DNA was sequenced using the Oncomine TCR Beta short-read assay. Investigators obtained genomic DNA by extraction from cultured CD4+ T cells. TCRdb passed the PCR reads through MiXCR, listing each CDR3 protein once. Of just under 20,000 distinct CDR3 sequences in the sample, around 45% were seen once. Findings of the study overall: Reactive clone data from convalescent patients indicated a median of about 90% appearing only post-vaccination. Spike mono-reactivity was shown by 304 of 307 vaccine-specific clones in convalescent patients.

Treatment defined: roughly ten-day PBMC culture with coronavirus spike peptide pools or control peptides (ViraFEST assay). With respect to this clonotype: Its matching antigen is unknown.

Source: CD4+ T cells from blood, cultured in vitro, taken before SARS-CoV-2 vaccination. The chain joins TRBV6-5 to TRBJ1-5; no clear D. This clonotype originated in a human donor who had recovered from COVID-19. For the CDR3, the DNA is TGTGCCAGCAGTTACTCGACTTATCAGCCCCAGCATTTT. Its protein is CASSYSTYQPQHF.